The clone carrying this T cell receptor beta chain was seen many times. Trimming cost V 1 base and J 4 bases; bases outside gene matches: 6. This CDR3 spans 17 amino acids. From germline, CDR1 is SGHAT and CDR2 FQNNGV. The data originate from a study of human T cells and chemical hapten exposure. About the research overall: From small differences in pooled library volume came most of the variation in per-sample TCR yields.

Whole blood, unfractionated, served as the material for total RNA extraction. Unique molecular identifiers were linked by the library to individual cDNA molecules. Via MiXCR, TCRdb re-called the 5' RACE reads, giving one row per CDR3 protein. This table holds 150,000 or so distinct CDR3 sequences, 4.1% found once. This clonotype was obtained from a female donor in good health. This rearrangement joins TRBV11-2 to TRBJ2-1; 11 bases are a match to TRBD2. The CDR3 sequence: CASSLGVRTSGYNEQFF. In DNA form, the CDR3 reads TGTGCCAGCAGCTTAGGCGTGAGGACTAGCGGGTACAATGAGCAGTTCTTC.